The source of this TCR beta chain is a study of cytomegalovirus exposure and HLA in healthy donors. Study-wide results and caveats: Three CMV-associated chains were confirmed in vitro to be specific for CMV antigens.

As concerns this clone: Its target is unknown.

This PCR relied on a set of 60 Vbeta primers and 13 Jbeta primers. Sequencing used immunoSEQ multiplex PCR; TCRdb keeps in-frame clones, though not all of them. The repertoire includes around 88,000 clones, 60% to 80% of them detected once, and around 7.8% sits in the top ten. This sequence was found in a man in his fifties in good health and CMV-seropositive. The sequenced sample was PBMCs.

For the CDR3, the DNA is TGTGCCAGCTCACCACCTAGTCCCGGGGCCAACGTCCTGACTTTC. Protein: CASSPPSPGANVLTF. The V call is TRBV18, the J call TRBJ2-6; D call uncertain. The CDR3 sequence is 15 residues long. Trimming took 0 bases from V and 4 from J, leaving 7 bases between them. Germline CDR1 reads KGHSH; CDR2 reads LQKENI.